The 2 T cell receptor beta chains presented below share a single source sample, sequenced in a study of cytomegalovirus exposure and HLA in healthy donors. The PCR contained 60 Vbeta and 13 Jbeta primers. Clones were read by immunoSEQ multiplex PCR, and TCRdb kept only the in-frame ones, dropping some. Altogether approximately 140,000 clones are present, roughly four fifths being singletons, with the ten largest covering about 1.6%. The source material was PBMCs. All receptors derive from a female donor in good health and CMV-seronegative.

The chain joins TRBV7-9 to TRBJ2-7, with 11 bases matching TRBD1. Germline CDR1 and CDR2: SEHNR and FQNEAQ (reference sequence). This CDR3 has 14 amino acids. The junction had 5 bases not matched to a gene; V was cut back by 5 bases and J by 5 bases. DNA of the CDR3: TGTGCCAGCAGCATAGGACAGGGGGCGGACGAGCAGTACTTC. Translation gives CASSIGQGADEQYF.

The chain links TRBV9 to TRBJ2-5; D might be TRBD2 (6 bases). CDR1 is SGDLS and CDR2 is YYNGEE in the germline V gene. The CDR3 runs 17 residues. V lost 3 bases, J lost 3 bases, and 21 bases lay in between. The CDR3 nucleotides are TGTGCCAGCAGCGCCGGAACTAGCAGTCTGGCAAAAGAGACCCAGTACTTC. It codes for CASSAGTSSLAKETQYF.